The 28 T cell receptor beta chains below come from one sample, sequenced in a study of blood T cell repertoires in COVID-19. Produced via immunoSEQ multiplex PCR; TCRdb's table is partial and in-frame only. The table lists 68,000 or so clones, more than 85% of them singletons. Sequences were obtained from peripheral blood. The receptors were gathered from a man aged 40-49 years with COVID-19, enrolled during active disease.

The rearrangement uses TRBV14 and TRBJ2-7, with 9 bases identical to TRBD2. The germline CDR1 and CDR2 sequences are SGHDN and FVKESK. V was clipped by 6 bases and J by 5 bases; unmatched bases: 11. This CDR3 comprises 15 residues. The CDR3 loop reads CASSRSGGFWNEQYF. For the CDR3, the DNA is TGTGCCAGCAGTCGGAGCGGGGGGTTTTGGAACGAGCAGTACTTC.

The chain recombines TRBV5-1 with TRBJ1-1; D is possibly TRBD1 (6 bases). The germline V and J ends were trimmed by 0 bases and 11 bases, with 11 bases remaining between them. In germline, CDR1 is SGHRS, CDR2 YFSETQ. The length of the CDR3 is 12 residues. CDR3 in amino acids: CASSLDNRGAFF. The CDR3 DNA reads as TGCGCCAGCAGCTTGGATAATAGGGGGGCTTTCTTT.

V gene TRBV5-4 combines with J gene TRBJ2-7; 7 bases agree with TRBD2. The CDR3 is 16 amino acids. Germline V lookup: CDR1 SGHNT, CDR2 YYREEE (reference sequence). The J segment lost 7 bases and the V segment lost 4 bases, leaving 17 bases of the junction unmatched. For the CDR3, the DNA is TGTGCCAGCAGCGGAGGCGGGGGACTAAACGGGGTTGAGCAGTACTTC. Its translation is CASSGGGGLNGVEQYF. Full variable domain (rest looked up from reference TRBV5-4 and TRBJ2-7): ETGVTQSPTHLIKTRGQQVTLRCSSQSGHNTVSWYQQALGQGPQFIFQYYREEENGRGNFPPRFSGLQFPNYSSELNVNALELDDSALYLCASSGGGGLNGVEQYFGPGTRLTVT.

The chain carries TRBV28 and TRBJ2-7, with D tentatively TRBD1 (6 bases). Germline assignment: CDR1 MDHEN and CDR2 SYDVKM. The CDR3 consists of 12 residues. V lost 6 bases, J lost 5 bases, and 11 bases lay in between. The CDR3 DNA reads as TGTGCCAGCAGATCCTCAGGGGACGAGCAGTACTTC. Protein sequence: CASRSSGDEQYF. The whole variable domain, filled in from reference TRBV28 and TRBJ2-7, reads DVKVTQSSRYLVKRTGEKVFLECVQDMDHENMFWYRQDPGLGLRLIYFSYDVKMKEKGDIPEGYSVSREKKERFSLILESASTNQTSMYLCASRSSGDEQYFGPGTRLTVT.

The J gene is TRBJ1-1, the V gene TRBV3-1 (or the pseudogene TRBV3-2), with D possibly being TRBD1 (5 bases). Germline CDR1 LGHDT, CDR2 YNNKEL (reference sequence). The CDR3 loop spans 14 amino acids. The germline V and J ends were trimmed by 4 bases and 1 base, with 10 bases remaining between them. This CDR3 is CASSPRQQNTEAFF. The CDR3 DNA reads as TGTGCCAGCAGCCCCCGACAGCAGAACACTGAAGCTTTCTTT.

The chain is built from TRBV11-2 and TRBJ2-3; unclear D gene. The V end lost 4 bases, the J end lost 5 bases, and 16 bases lay between the germline ends. The CDR3 contains 15 residues. Germline CDR1 SGHAT, CDR2 FQNNGV. CDR3 sequence (DNA): TGTGCCAGCAGCTCACGGGTCGCTATGGAAGATACGCAGTATTTT. Protein sequence: CASSSRVAMEDTQYF. The entire variable domain, with the rest obtained from reference TRBV11-2 and TRBJ2-3, is as follows: EAGVAQSPRYKIIEKRQSVAFWCNPISGHATLYWYQQILGQGPKLLIQFQNNGVVDDSQLPKDRFSAERLKGVDSTLKIQPAKLEDSAVYLCASSSRVAMEDTQYFGPGTRLTVL.

V is TRBV19 and J is TRBJ1-5; 11 bases are a match to TRBD1. Unmatched junction bases numbered 7, after V lost 6 bases and J lost 6 bases. Germline V gene data show CDR1 as LNHDA and CDR2 as SQIVND (reference sequence). This CDR3 has 15 residues. Here the CDR3 reads CASSGQGAVTQPQHF. DNA of the CDR3: TGTGCCAGTAGCGGACAGGGGGCCGTCACTCAGCCCCAGCATTTT.

J is TRBJ2-3 and V is TRBV19; 9 bases are shared with TRBD2. The CDR3 length is 13 residues. Germline V gene data show CDR1 as LNHDA and CDR2 as SQIVND (reference sequence). V lost 8 bases and J lost 8; bases outside the gene matches: 8. DNA for the CDR3: TGTGCCAGTGATAGCGGGGGTTCACCTACGCAGTATTTT. It encodes CASDSGGSPTQYF. Variable domain in full (rest from reference TRBV19 and TRBJ2-3): DGGITQSPKYLFRKEGQNVTLSCEQNLNHDAMYWYRQDPGQGLRLIYYSQIVNDFQKGDIAEGYSVSREKKESFPLTVTSAQKNPTAFYLCASDSGGSPTQYFGPGTRLTVL.

This clone was observed a single time. This CDR3 reads CASSHSSSFSDEQFF. The CDR3, as DNA: TGTGCCAGCAGCCACTCGTCTAGCTTTTCTGATGAGCAGTTCTTC. The chain recombines TRBV3-1 (or the pseudogene TRBV3-2) with TRBJ2-1; maybe TRBD2 (5 bases). Trimming removed 3 bases at V and 8 bases at J, with 17 bases between. The V gene's germline CDR1 is LGHDT and CDR2 YNNKEL (reference sequence). This CDR3 has 15 residues.

The chain has TRBV5-3 and TRBJ2-7; weak D call: TRBD2 (6 bases). Being an ORF, TRBV5-3 has a function that is uncertain. Trimming took off 6 bases at V and 3 bases at J, with 22 bases between the two ends. The CDR3 has 16 residues. The CDR3 nucleotides read TGTGCCAGAATCCCTACGGCGGGACGAGGAGGCTACGAGCAGTACTTC. This translates into CARIPTAGRGGYEQYF.

This clone was counted between two and nine times. This chain uses TRBV7-9 with TRBJ1-6, with no clear D. Deletions cut 1 base from V and 7 bases from J, with 5 bases between. Germline values: CDR1 SEHNR, CDR2 FQNEAQ (reference sequence). The length of the CDR3 is 13 residues. The CDR3 DNA follows: TGTGCCAGCAGCTTAGAGCTCAATTCACCCCTCCACTTT. Translation: CASSLELNSPLHF.

This clone was counted once. The chain recombines TRBV30 with TRBJ2-1; perhaps TRBD1 as D (5 bases). CDR3 length: 16 residues. Trimming removed 1 base from V and 6 bases from J, with 19 bases in between. Germline CDR1 and CDR2: GTSNPN and SVGIG (reference sequence). Here the CDR3 DNA reads TGTGCCTGGAGTGCGTCGGAGTATCCAGGGCGCAATGAGCAGTTCTTC. It encodes CAWSASEYPGRNEQFF. The full variable domain, completed using reference TRBV30 and TRBJ2-1, is SQTIHQWPATLVQPVGSPLSLECTVEGTSNPNLYWYRQAAGRGLQLLFYSVGIGQISSEVPQNLSASRPQDRQFILSSKKLLLSDSGFYLCAWSASEYPGRNEQFFGPGTRLTVL.

This chain connects TRBV6-6 to TRBJ1-4; D is uncertain. The length of the CDR3 is 13 residues. With 7 bases removed from V and 7 bases from J, the gap between germline ends came to 13 bases. Looked up from germline, CDR1 is MNHNY and CDR2 is SVGAGI (reference sequence). The CDR3, as DNA: TGTGCCAGCACCACATTCCTAGGTGAAAAACTGTTTTTT. Its translation is CASTTFLGEKLFF.

The chain combines TRBV14 with TRBJ2-7; 10 positions agree with TRBD1. Germline CDR1 and CDR2: SGHDN and FVKESK. The ends lost 2 bases at V and 7 bases at J; junction bases unmatched: 2. This CDR3 is 13 amino acids long. CDR3 residues: CASSQRTGGEQYF. The DNA of the CDR3 is TGTGCCAGCAGCCAAAGGACAGGGGGTGAGCAGTACTTC.

This clone is a singleton in its sample. The rearrangement uses TRBV7-6 and TRBJ2-3; possibly TRBD1 for D (6 bases). Germline loops: CDR1 SGHVS, CDR2 FNYEAQ. This CDR3 spans 16 amino acids. V shed 5 bases and J shed 0 bases, with 15 bases lying between them. Here the CDR3 DNA reads TGTGCCAGCAGCCCCCAGGGGCACCCTAGCACAGATACGCAGTATTTT. Translated: CASSPQGHPSTDTQYF.

V and J are TRBV5-8 and TRBJ2-1, with D tentatively TRBD2 (6 bases). CDR1 SGHTS and CDR2 YDEGEE come from the germline V gene. The CDR3 loop spans 17 amino acids. Trimming removed 4 bases at V and 0 bases at J, with 17 bases between. CDR3 DNA: TGTGCCAGCAGCCCTACCGGGACTCCAGCCTCCTACAATGAGCAGTTCTTC. Translation: CASSPTGTPASYNEQFF.

This clone was detected only once. The chain has TRBV4-2 and TRBJ2-7, with 16 bases identical to TRBD2. The trim removed 5 bases at V and 4 bases at J, leaving 14 bases unmatched. The CDR3 extends over 19 amino acids. The germline gives CDR1 LGHNA, CDR2 YNFKEQ. CDR3 DNA sequence: TGTGCCAGCAGCGGATACCAGCCGGGACTAGCGGGGGGGCATTACGAGCAGTACTTC. Protein sequence: CASSGYQPGLAGGHYEQYF.

The chain uses TRBV2 and TRBJ2-2; the match to TRBD1 covers 9 bases. The length of the CDR3 is 15 residues. Per germline, CDR1 SNHLY and CDR2 FYNNEI. The J segment lost 3 bases and the V segment lost 4 bases, leaving 3 bases of the junction unmatched. The CDR3 nucleotides are TGTGCCAGCAGTGTCGGGACAGGGTACACCGGGGAGCTGTTTTTT. Protein product: CASSVGTGYTGELFF.

The chain links TRBV5-1 to TRBJ1-1; unclear D gene. Deletions cut 4 bases from V and 3 bases from J, with 10 bases between. Germline V CDR1 and CDR2: SGHRS, YFSETQ. The CDR3 length is 13 residues. The CDR3 DNA reads TGCGCCAGCAGCATAGGGAGGGACACTGAAGCTTTCTTT. Its translation is CASSIGRDTEAFF.

The chain has TRBV23-1 and TRBJ1-4; 8 nucleotides align to TRBD1. TRBV23-1 is annotated as an ORF whose role is uncertain. The ends lost 1 base at V and 7 bases at J; junction bases unmatched: 8. The CDR3 is 16 amino acids. CDR3 region: CASSQFKDRGGEKLFF. CDR3 DNA sequence: TGCGCCAGCAGTCAATTCAAAGACAGGGGTGGTGAAAAACTGTTTTTT.

The chain has TRBV12-5 and TRBJ2-1, with 11 bases fitting TRBD2. CDR3 length: 15 amino acids. V lost 7 bases and J lost 4; bases outside the gene matches: 6. Per germline, CDR1 LGHNT and CDR2 FRNRAP. The DNA of the CDR3 is TGTGCTAGTGCCCTGATAGCGGGGGGGTACAATGAGCAGTTCTTC. It specifies CASALIAGGYNEQFF. The full variable domain, its missing parts supplied by reference TRBV12-5 and TRBJ2-1, is DARVTQTPRHKVTEMGQEVTMRCQPILGHNTVFWYRQTMMQGLELLAYFRNRAPLDDSGMPKDRFSAEMPDATLATLKIQPSEPRDSAVYFCASALIAGGYNEQFFGPGTRLTVL.

The chain is built from TRBV10-3 and TRBJ2-7; 12 bases align to TRBD1. Germline V lookup: CDR1 ENHRY, CDR2 SYGVKD. The CDR3 covers 17 residues. The V segment lost 2 bases and the J segment 6 bases; nucleotides outside the gene matches: 11. CDR3 amino acids: CAISERGAGQGAIEQYF. DNA of the CDR3: TGTGCCATCAGTGAGAGAGGAGCGGGACAGGGGGCTATCGAGCAGTACTTC.

The V gene is TRBV4-1, the J gene TRBJ2-1; 9 bases are a match to TRBD1. Germline-derived CDR1 and CDR2 are MGHRA and YSYEKL. The length of the CDR3 is 16 residues. V lost 0 bases, J lost 8 bases, and 8 bases stayed unmatched. The CDR3, as DNA: TGCGCCAGCAGCCAAGATAACCGGGACAGGGAAGATGAGCAGTTCTTC. Translating gives CASSQDNRDREDEQFF.

The rearrangement uses TRBV18 and TRBJ2-1; 7 nucleotides match TRBD2. Germline loops: CDR1 KGHSH, CDR2 LQKENI. This CDR3 contains 15 residues. With 6 bases clipped from V and 4 bases from J, the junction kept 9 bases outside the gene matches. The CDR3 DNA reads TGTGCCAGCTCGGAGTTTGGGGGGGATTACAATGAGCAGTTCTTC. Translated, it gives CASSEFGGDYNEQFF.

J is TRBJ2-1 and V is TRBV25-1; TRBD1 is a possible D gene (6 bases). With 0 bases removed from V and 7 bases from J, the gap between germline ends came to 7 bases. Germline lookup yields CDR1 MGHDK and CDR2 SYGVNS. The length of the CDR3 is 13 residues. The CDR3 coding sequence is TGTGCCAGCAGTGAATATAGGGGGAATGAGCAGTTCTTC. It codes for CASSEYRGNEQFF.

The chain is built from TRBV5-1 and TRBJ1-4; D remains unclear. V dropped 0 bases and J dropped 5 bases, with 5 bases sitting between them. The germline V gene has CDR1 SGHRS and CDR2 YFSETQ. The CDR3 is made up of 13 amino acids. DNA of the CDR3: TGCGCCAGCAGCTTGGCAGAAAATGAAAAACTGTTTTTT. This sequence encodes CASSLAENEKLFF.

The J gene is TRBJ2-7, the V gene TRBV6-5, with 9 bases identical to TRBD1. The CDR3 totals 16 residues. The trim removed 4 bases at V and 5 bases at J, leaving 12 bases unmatched. Germline V gene lookup returns CDR1 MNHEY and CDR2 SVGAGI. As DNA, the CDR3 is TGTGCCAGCAGTTTACCTCCGGGACAGGGTTCCCACGAGCAGTACTTC. This translates into CASSLPPGQGSHEQYF.

The V call is TRBV28, the J call TRBJ1-4; a weak D match, TRBD1 (6 bases). The CDR3 length is 12 residues. The germline V gene encodes CDR1 MDHEN and CDR2 SYDVKM. Trimming pared 10 bases from V and 6 bases from J, leaving 12 bases between. CDR3 DNA: TGTGCCACCCTAGGGGGGGATGAAAAACTGTTTTTT. Translation gives CATLGGDEKLFF.